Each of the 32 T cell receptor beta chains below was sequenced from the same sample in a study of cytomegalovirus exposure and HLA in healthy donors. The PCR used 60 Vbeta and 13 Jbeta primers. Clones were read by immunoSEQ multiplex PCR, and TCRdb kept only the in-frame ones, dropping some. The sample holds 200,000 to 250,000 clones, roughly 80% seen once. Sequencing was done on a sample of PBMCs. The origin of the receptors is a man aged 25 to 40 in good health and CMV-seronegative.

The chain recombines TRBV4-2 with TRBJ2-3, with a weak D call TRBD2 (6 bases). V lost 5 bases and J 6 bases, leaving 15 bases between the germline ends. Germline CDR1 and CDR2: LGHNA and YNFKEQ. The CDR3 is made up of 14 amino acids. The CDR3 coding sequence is TGTGCCAGCAGCAACCAGGGAGGAAAGGATACGCAGTATTTT. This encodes CASSNQGGKDTQYF.

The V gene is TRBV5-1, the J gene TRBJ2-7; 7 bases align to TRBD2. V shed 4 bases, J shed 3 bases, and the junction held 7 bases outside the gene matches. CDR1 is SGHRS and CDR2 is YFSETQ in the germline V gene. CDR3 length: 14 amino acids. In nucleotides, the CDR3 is TGCGCCAGCAGCATCCTAGCGGAGAGCTACGAGCAGTACTTC. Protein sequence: CASSILAESYEQYF.

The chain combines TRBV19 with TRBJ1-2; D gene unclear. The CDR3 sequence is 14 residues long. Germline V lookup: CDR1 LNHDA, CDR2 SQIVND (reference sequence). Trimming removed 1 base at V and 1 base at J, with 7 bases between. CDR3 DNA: TGTGCCAGTAGTATAGCCGTTCTTAACTATGGCTACACCTTC. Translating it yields CASSIAVLNYGYTF.

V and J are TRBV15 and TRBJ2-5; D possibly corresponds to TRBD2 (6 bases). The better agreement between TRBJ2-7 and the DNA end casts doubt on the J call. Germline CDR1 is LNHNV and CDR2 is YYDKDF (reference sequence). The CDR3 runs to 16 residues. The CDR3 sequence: CATSRDWGRRTYEQYF. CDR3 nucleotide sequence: TGTGCCACCAGCAGAGATTGGGGGAGGAGAACCTACGAGCAGTACTTC.

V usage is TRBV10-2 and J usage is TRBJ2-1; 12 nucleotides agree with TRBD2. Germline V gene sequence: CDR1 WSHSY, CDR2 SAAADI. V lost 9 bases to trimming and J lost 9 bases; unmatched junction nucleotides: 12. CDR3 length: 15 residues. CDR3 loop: CASRSSGGAIGEQFF. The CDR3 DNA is TGCGCCAGTCGGTCTAGCGGGGGGGCAATTGGTGAGCAGTTCTTC.

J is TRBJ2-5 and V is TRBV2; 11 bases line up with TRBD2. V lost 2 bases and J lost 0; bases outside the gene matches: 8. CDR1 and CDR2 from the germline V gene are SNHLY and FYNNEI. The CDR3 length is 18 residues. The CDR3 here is CASSESGLAGGNQETQYF. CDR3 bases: TGTGCCAGCAGTGAATCGGGGCTAGCGGGGGGTAACCAAGAGACCCAGTACTTC.

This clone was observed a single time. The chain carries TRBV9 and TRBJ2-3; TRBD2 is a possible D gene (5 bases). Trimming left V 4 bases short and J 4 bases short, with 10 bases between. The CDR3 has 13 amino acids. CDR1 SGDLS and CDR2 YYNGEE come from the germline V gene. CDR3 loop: CASSSGGSDTQYF. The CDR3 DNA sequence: TGTGCCAGCAGCTCCGGAGGATCAGATACGCAGTATTTT.

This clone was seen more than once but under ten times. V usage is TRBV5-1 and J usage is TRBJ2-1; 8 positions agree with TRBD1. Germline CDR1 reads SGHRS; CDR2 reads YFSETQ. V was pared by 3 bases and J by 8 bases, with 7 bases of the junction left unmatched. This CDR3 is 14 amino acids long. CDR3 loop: CASSSGQGIDEQFF. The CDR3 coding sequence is TGCGCCAGCAGCTCAGGACAGGGTATCGATGAGCAGTTCTTC.

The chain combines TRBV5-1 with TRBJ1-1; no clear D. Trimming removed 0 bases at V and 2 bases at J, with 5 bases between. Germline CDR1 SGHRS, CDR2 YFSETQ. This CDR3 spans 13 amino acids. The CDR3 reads CASSLDTNTEAFF. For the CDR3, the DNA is TGCGCCAGCAGCTTGGATACTAACACTGAAGCTTTCTTT.

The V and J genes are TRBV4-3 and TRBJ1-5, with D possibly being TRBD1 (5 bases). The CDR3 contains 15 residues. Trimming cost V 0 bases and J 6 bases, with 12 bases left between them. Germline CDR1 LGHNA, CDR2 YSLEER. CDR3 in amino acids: CASSQDPGGGQPQHF. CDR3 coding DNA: TGCGCCAGCAGCCAAGATCCTGGGGGGGGTCAGCCCCAGCATTTT.

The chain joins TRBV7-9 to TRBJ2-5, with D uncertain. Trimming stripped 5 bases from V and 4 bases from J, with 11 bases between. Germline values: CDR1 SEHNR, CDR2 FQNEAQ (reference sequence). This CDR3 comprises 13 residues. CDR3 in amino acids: CASSRRYGETQYF. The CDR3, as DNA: TGTGCCAGCAGCCGCAGATATGGAGAGACCCAGTACTTC. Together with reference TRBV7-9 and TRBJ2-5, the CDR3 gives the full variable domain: DTGVSQNPRHKITKRGQNVTFRCDPISEHNRLYWYRQTLGQGPEFLTYFQNEAQLEKSRLLSDRFSAERPKGSFSTLEIQRTEQGDSAMYLCASSRRYGETQYFGPGTRLLVL.

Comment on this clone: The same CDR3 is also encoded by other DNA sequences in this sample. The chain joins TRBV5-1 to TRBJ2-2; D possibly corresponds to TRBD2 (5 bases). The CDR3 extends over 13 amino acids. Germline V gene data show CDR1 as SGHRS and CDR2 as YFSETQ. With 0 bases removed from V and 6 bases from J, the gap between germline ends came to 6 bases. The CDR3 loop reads CASSLGGAGELFF. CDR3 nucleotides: TGCGCCAGCAGCTTGGGGGGAGCCGGGGAGCTGTTTTTT.

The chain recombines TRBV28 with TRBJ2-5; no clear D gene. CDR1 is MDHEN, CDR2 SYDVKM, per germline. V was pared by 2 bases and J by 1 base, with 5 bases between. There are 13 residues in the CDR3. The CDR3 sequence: CASSLNLQETQYF. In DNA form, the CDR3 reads TGTGCCAGCAGTTTAAATCTCCAAGAGACCCAGTACTTC.

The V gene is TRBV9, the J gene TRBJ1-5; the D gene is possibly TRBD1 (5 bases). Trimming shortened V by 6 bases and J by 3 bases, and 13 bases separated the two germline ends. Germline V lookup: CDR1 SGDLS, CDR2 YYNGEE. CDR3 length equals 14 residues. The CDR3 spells CASNQGAYNQPQHF. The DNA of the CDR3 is TGTGCCAGCAATCAAGGGGCATACAATCAGCCCCAGCATTTT.

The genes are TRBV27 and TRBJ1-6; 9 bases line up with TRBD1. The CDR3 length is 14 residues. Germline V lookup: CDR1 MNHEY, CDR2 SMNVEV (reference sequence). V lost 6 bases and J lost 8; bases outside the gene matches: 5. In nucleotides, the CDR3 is TGTGCCAGCAGCTCCGGGACAGGGTATTCACCCCTCCACTTT. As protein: CASSSGTGYSPLHF.

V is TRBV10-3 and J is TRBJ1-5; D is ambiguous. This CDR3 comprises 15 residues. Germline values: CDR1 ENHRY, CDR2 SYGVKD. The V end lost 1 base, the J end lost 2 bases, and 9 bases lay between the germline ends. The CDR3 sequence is CAISEYSVRNQPQHF. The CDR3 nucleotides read TGTGCCATCAGTGAGTATTCCGTCCGCAATCAGCCCCAGCATTTT.

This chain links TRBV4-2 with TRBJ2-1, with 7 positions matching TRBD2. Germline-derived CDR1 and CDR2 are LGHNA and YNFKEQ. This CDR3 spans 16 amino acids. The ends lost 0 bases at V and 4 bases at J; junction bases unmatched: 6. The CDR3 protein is CASSQEGGVYYNEQFF. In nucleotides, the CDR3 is TGTGCCAGCAGCCAAGAGGGAGGGGTCTATTACAATGAGCAGTTCTTC.

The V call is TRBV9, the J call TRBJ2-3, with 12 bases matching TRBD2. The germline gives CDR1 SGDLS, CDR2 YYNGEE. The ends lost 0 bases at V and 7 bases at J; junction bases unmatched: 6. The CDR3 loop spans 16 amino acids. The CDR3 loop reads CASSVEPLAGGHTQYF. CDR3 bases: TGTGCCAGCAGCGTAGAGCCCCTAGCGGGGGGGCATACGCAGTATTTT.

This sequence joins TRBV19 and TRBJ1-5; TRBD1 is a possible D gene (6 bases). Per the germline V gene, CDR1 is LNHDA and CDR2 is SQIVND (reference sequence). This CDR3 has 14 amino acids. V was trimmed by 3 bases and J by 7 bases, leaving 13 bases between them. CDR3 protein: CASSIPGVGQPQHF. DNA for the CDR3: TGTGCCAGTAGTATCCCAGGGGTTGGGCAGCCCCAGCATTTT.

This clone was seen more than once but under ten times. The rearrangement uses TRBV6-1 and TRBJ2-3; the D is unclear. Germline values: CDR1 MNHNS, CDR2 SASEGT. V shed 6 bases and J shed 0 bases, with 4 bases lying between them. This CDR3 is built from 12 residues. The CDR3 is CASRASTDTQYF. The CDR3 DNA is TGTGCCAGCAGGGCAAGCACAGATACGCAGTATTTT.

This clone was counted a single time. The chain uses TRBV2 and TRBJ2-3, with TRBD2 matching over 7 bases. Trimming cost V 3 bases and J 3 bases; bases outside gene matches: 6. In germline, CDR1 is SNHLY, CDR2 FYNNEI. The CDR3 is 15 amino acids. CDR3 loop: CASSEIAGLTDTQYF. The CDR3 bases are TGTGCCAGCAGTGAGATTGCGGGACTAACAGATACGCAGTATTTT.

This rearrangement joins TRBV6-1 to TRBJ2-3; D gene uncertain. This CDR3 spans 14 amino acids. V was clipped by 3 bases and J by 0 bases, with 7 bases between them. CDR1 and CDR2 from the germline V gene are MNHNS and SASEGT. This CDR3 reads CASSDQASTDTQYF. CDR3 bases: TGTGCCAGCAGTGACCAGGCGAGCACAGATACGCAGTATTTT.

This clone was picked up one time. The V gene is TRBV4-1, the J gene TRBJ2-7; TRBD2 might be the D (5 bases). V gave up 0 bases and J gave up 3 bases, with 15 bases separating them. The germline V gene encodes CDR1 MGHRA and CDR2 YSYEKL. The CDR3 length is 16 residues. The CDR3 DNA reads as TGCGCCAGCAGCCAAGATCTGGGCGGGTTCGACTACGAGCAGTACTTC. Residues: CASSQDLGGFDYEQYF.

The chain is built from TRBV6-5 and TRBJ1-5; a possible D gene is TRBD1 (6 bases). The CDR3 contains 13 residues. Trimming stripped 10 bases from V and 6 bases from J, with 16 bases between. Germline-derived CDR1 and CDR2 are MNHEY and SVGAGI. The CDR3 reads CATKGGVRQPQHF. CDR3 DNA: TGTGCCACAAAGGGGGGGGTGCGTCAGCCCCAGCATTTT.

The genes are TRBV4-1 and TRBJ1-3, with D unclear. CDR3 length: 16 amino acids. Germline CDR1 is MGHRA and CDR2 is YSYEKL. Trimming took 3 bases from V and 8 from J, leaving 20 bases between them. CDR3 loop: CASSQSRSSLGDTIYF. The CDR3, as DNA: TGCGCCAGCAGCCAGAGCCGTTCATCTCTGGGAGACACCATATATTTT.

The CDR3 sequence: CASSISVQANYGYTF. The CDR3 DNA is TGTGCCAGTAGTATCTCCGTCCAAGCCAACTATGGCTACACCTTC. The rearrangement links TRBV19 to TRBJ1-2; no clear D. CDR1 LNHDA and CDR2 SQIVND come from the germline V gene (reference sequence). The germline V and J ends were trimmed by 3 bases and 2 bases, with 13 bases remaining between them. This CDR3 is 15 amino acids long.

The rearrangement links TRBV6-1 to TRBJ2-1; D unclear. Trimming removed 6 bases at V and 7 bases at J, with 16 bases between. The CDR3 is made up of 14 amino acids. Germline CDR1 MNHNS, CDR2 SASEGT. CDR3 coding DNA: TGTGCCAGCAGATCGACCGGCTTCGGGAATGAGCAGTTCTTC. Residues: CASRSTGFGNEQFF.

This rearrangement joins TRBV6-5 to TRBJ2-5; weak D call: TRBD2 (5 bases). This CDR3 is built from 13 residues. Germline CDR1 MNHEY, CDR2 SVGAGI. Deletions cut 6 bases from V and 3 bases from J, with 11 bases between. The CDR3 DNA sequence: TGTGCCAGCAGCGAGGGCATAAAAGAGACCCAGTACTTC. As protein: CASSEGIKETQYF.

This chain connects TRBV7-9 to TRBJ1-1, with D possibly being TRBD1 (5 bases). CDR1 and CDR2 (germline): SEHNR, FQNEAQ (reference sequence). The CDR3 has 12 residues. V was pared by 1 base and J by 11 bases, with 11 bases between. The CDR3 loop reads CASSLGSGLAFF. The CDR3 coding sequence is TGTGCCAGCAGCTTAGGTTCAGGGTTGGCTTTCTTT.

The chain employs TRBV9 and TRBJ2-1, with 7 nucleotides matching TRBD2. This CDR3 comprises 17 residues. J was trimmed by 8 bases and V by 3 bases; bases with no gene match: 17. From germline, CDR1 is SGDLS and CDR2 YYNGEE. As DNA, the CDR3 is TGTGCCAGCAGCGCAACCTTAGCGGGCCGCGGCGGCGATGAGCAGTTCTTC. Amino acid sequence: CASSATLAGRGGDEQFF.

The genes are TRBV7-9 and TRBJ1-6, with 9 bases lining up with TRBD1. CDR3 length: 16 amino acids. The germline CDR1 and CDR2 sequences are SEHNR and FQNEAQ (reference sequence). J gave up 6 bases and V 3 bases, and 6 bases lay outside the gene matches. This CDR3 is CASSFTGGPGNSPLHF. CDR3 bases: TGTGCCAGCAGCTTCACAGGGGGCCCTGGTAATTCACCCCTCCACTTT.

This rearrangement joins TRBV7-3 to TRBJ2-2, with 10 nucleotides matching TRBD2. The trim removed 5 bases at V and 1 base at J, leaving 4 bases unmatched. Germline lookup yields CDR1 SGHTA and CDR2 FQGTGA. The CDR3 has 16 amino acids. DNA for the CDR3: TGTGCCAGCAGCGAAACTAGCGGGGAGAACACCGGGGAGCTGTTTTTT. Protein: CASSETSGENTGELFF.